One and the same sample provided the 9 T cell receptor beta chains below, sequenced in a study of blood T cell repertoires in COVID-19 (dated by TCRdb to 2018 to 2021). Library generation was performed with the immunoSEQ multiplex PCR assay. Drawn from immuneACCESS, this table holds only the in-frame rearrangements with V and J called that TCRdb kept. Clones are partly lost; checked studies trace under half to an unresolved V gene and leave the rest unexplained. In all, the sample holds about 100,000 clones, and roughly 90% of those were seen once. The top ten clones comprise roughly 1.9% of the sample. The sequenced material came from peripheral blood. The receptor source for this set is a man aged 45-65 years with active COVID-19.

The V gene is TRBV7-9, the J gene TRBJ2-3; tentatively, D is TRBD2 (6 bases). Germline CDR1 is SEHNR and CDR2 is FQNEAQ (reference sequence). V was pared by 3 bases and J by 0 bases, with 13 bases between. The CDR3 is 16 amino acids. CDR3 in DNA: TGTGCCAGCAGCTTCCGACTAGTCGCTAGCACAGATACGCAGTATTTT. It encodes CASSFRLVASTDTQYF.

This chain connects TRBV19 to TRBJ2-4; 7 nucleotides line up with TRBD2. The germline V gene has CDR1 LNHDA and CDR2 SQIVND (reference sequence). This CDR3 spans 17 amino acids. V was pared by 3 bases and J by 2 bases, with 10 bases of the junction left unmatched. The DNA of the CDR3 is TGTGCCAGTAGTATGCGGTATTTCGGGAGGTCCAAAAACATTCAGTACTTC. It codes for CASSMRYFGRSKNIQYF. The variable domain in full, with the rest retrieved from reference TRBV19 and TRBJ2-4, is DGGITQSPKYLFRKEGQNVTLSCEQNLNHDAMYWYRQDPGQGLRLIYYSQIVNDFQKGDIAEGYSVSREKKESFPLTVTSAQKNPTAFYLCASSMRYFGRSKNIQYFGAGTRLSVL.

V gene TRBV3-1 (or the pseudogene TRBV3-2) combines with J gene TRBJ1-6; 7 positions match TRBD1. J was trimmed by 6 bases and V by 0 bases; bases with no gene match: 5. The CDR3 totals 16 residues. Germline V CDR1 and CDR2: LGHDT, YNNKEL (reference sequence). The CDR3 spells CASSQDGTGANSPLHF. The CDR3 DNA reads as TGTGCCAGCAGCCAAGATGGTACAGGGGCTAATTCACCCCTCCACTTT.

V gene TRBV5-4 combines with J gene TRBJ2-1, with 8 bases matching TRBD1. CDR1 is SGHNT and CDR2 is YYREEE in the germline V gene (reference sequence). Losses at the gene ends were 4 bases for V and 0 bases for J; bases not matched to a gene: 3. CDR3 length: 15 amino acids. In DNA form, the CDR3 reads TGTGCCAGCAGCGGACAGGGCCTCTCCTACAATGAGCAGTTCTTC. Its translation: CASSGQGLSYNEQFF.

This chain uses TRBV18 with TRBJ1-2, with TRBD1 identical over 8 bases. This CDR3 spans 15 amino acids. V lost 3 bases to trimming and J lost 3 bases; unmatched junction nucleotides: 6. The germline V gene encodes CDR1 KGHSH and CDR2 LQKENI. This CDR3 reads CASSPRQGTYYGYTF. The DNA for the CDR3 is TGTGCCAGCTCACCCCGACAGGGGACGTACTATGGCTACACCTTC.

This chain uses TRBV21-1 with TRBJ2-3; the table assigns TRBD2, which was not confirmed against the DNA. TRBV21-1 is recorded as a pseudogene. The CDR3 spans 14 residues. The CDR3 loop reads CASSKAGDTDTQYF. In DNA, the CDR3 is TGTGCCAGCAGCAAAGCGGGAGATACAGATACGCAGTATTTT.

This clone was picked up one time. The chain uses TRBV4-1 and TRBJ1-1; perhaps TRBD1 as D (6 bases). The CDR3 spans 16 residues. Germline lookup yields CDR1 MGHRA and CDR2 YSYEKL. Trimming removed 4 bases from V and 1 base from J, with 16 bases in between. In nucleotides, the CDR3 is TGCGCCAGCAGCCCTAGAGAGGGGGTAGAGAACACTGAAGCTTTCTTT. Amino acids: CASSPREGVENTEAFF.

V usage is TRBV19 and J usage is TRBJ2-2; a weak D match, TRBD1 (6 bases). The CDR3 spans 16 residues. Germline CDR1 LNHDA, CDR2 SQIVND (reference sequence). Trimming shortened V by 9 bases and J by 0 bases, and 17 bases separated the two germline ends. In nucleotides, the CDR3 is TGTGCCAGCCGGATTTACAGGGACGCGAACACCGGGGAGCTGTTTTTT. Its protein product is CASRIYRDANTGELFF.

V usage is TRBV7-2 and J usage is TRBJ1-3; D is undetermined. Between the trimmed V and J ends, which lost 8 bases and 0 bases, there was a span of 11 bases. CDR3 length: 14 residues. Germline CDR1 is SGHTA and CDR2 is FQGNSA. For the CDR3, the DNA is TGTGCCAGCGGAATGCGGAGCTCTGGAAACACCATATATTTT. Encoded protein: CASGMRSSGNTIYF.